The clone carrying this TCR beta chain appeared a few times. As yet, its antigen is unknown. At one end, the junction sequence differs from germline, possibly due to a read error. This specimen belongs to a study of response to subunit inactivated influenza vaccine. Findings and caveats of the study: The authors offered the suggestion that each seasonal influenza vaccination recruits few new T cells.

One entry per CDR3 protein results from TCRdb running MiXCR on the RT-PCR reads. Here the sample spans roughly 700,000 distinct CDR3 sequences, around a sixth being singletons. There are 15 residues in the CDR3. Germline CDR1 and CDR2: DFQATT and SNEGSKA (reference sequence). The TCR sequence derives from a man aged 45-65 years who received an inactivated influenza vaccine. The chain combines TRBV20-1 with TRBJ2-1, with 10 positions matching TRBD2. The specimen was PBMCs from blood, collected roughly 12 days after vaccination. CDR3 loop: CSARVASGSLDEQFF. CDR3 in DNA: TGCAGTGCCAGAGTGGCTAGCGGGAGTCTAGATGAGCAGTTCTTC.